This TCR beta chain is drawn from a study of OX40 agonist ivuxolimab in advanced cancers. Notes on the research overall: Ivuxolimab was an agonistic, fully human IgG2 monoclonal antibody directed against OX40 (CD134), a costimulatory receptor. In the dose-escalation cohort, 82.7% of patients were male, and the mean age was roughly 60 years with a range of about 20 to 90. Of the approximately 50 dose-escalation patients, hepatocellular carcinoma was present in around 20, melanoma in around 15, renal cell carcinoma in 9 and head and neck cancer in 9. Patients were allowed to have had prior anti-PD-1, anti-PD-L1 or anti-CTLA-4 therapy, and around 40% of the dose-escalation patients had previously received checkpoint inhibitors. Partial responses were achieved by three dose-escalation patients, of whom one had hepatocellular carcinoma and two had cutaneous melanoma. The paper describes the monotherapy dose-escalation part (N ≈ 49 patients) of the phase I trial of ivuxolimab. Intravenous ivuxolimab was administered to patients every 2 weeks at six dose levels: 0.01, 0.1, 0.3, 1.5, 3 and 10 mg/kg. Peripheral TCRbeta sequencing aimed to test whether ivuxolimab altered TCR sequence diversity and caused clonal T-cell expansion. Broad study findings and their caveats: Low levels of normalized T-cell clonal expansion were also seen in some patients who did not respond. On average, CD8+ T cells showed more expanded clones than CD4+ T cells after ivuxolimab. In the 0.1-3.0 mg/kg groups, partial responders had among the lowest normalized peripheral clonal expansion, particularly in CD8+ T cells. At doses of 0.1 to 3.0 mg/kg, clonal expansion of both CD4+ and CD8+ blood T cells was observed from baseline to week 6. Which antigens the clonally expanded peripheral T cells were specific for was not determined.

To sequence the TCRbeta CDR3 region, genomic DNA was isolated from the sorted cells. The immunoSEQ Assay was used for sequencing of TCRbeta CDR3 regions. Held by TCRdb, this immuneACCESS table contains in-frame sequences only and omits some clones. Under half of the omission traces to an unresolved V gene where checked; the cause of the rest is unknown. This sample comprises tens of thousands of clones, approximately 89% of them detected only once. The top ten clones comprise over 5% of the sample. There are 16 amino acids in the CDR3, from cysteine to phenylalanine inclusive. Just the 48-base CDR3 DNA is kept, in frame starting at base 1. The V end loses 0 bases and the J end loses 0 bases, and a stretch of 9 bases separates them. Via the germline V gene (reference sequence), CDR1 is SGHNT and CDR2 YYREEE. The trial excluded patients who had a history of autoimmune disease or were on systemic immunosuppression. In every dose cohort, peripheral blood was drawn for TCR sequencing at baseline, cycle 4 day 1, and cycle 7 day 1. The samples were taken from a phase I, first-in-human, multicenter, open-label dose-escalation trial of ivuxolimab. Adults with locally advanced or metastatic melanoma, renal cell, hepatocellular, or head and neck squamous cell carcinoma were enrolled in the trial. Before TCR sequencing, CD4+ T cells and CD8+ T cells from peripheral blood were sorted into separate populations.

A word on this clone: Its antigen is currently not known. No much larger clonotype is one base removed from it; base qualities were not supplied.

The sequence derives from an adult with an advanced solid tumor such as melanoma, head and neck, liver or kidney cancer. The sequencing used CD4+ or CD8+ T cells sorted from blood, collected in a trial of the OX40 agonist ivuxolimab. Recombination joined TRBV5-4 with TRBJ1-4; too little of a D gene remains to name it. The nucleotide sequence reads as follows: TGTGCCAGCAGCTTGGGACAACTTGCAACTAATGAAAAACTGTTTTTT. It translates as CASSLGQLATNEKLFF.